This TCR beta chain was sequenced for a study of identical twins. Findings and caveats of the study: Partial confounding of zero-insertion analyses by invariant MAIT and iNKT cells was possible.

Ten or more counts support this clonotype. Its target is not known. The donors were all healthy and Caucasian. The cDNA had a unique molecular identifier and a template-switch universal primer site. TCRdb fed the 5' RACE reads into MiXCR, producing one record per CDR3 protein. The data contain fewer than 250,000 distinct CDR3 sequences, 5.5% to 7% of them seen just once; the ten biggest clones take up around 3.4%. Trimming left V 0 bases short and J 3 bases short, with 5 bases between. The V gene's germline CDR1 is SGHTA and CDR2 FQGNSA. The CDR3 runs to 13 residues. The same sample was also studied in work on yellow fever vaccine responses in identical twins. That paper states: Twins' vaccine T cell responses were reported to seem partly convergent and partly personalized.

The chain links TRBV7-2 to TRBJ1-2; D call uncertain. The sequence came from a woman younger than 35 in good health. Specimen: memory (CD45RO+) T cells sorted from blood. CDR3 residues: CASSLASDYGYTF. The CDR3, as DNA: TGTGCCAGCAGCTTAGCCAGTGACTATGGCTACACCTTC.